These 30 T cell receptor beta chains originate from one sample sequenced in a study of identical twins' blood T cells. TCRdb used MiXCR to reprocess the 5' RACE reads, holding one entry per CDR3 protein. The table includes 400,000 or so distinct CDR3 sequences, 28% detected once. The sequenced sample was PBMCs. All receptors come from a woman aged 18-55 years in good health.

The chain is built from TRBV4-1 and TRBJ2-3; TRBD2 might be the D (5 bases). V was clipped by 4 bases and J by 4 bases, with 9 bases between them. CDR1 and CDR2 from the germline V gene are MGHRA and YSYEKL. The CDR3 is 13 residues long. The CDR3 protein is CASSPRVSDTQYF. DNA of the CDR3: TGCGCCAGCAGCCCGAGGGTATCAGATACGCAGTATTTT.

The rearrangement uses TRBV5-1 and TRBJ2-1; 7 bases are shared with TRBD1. Per the germline V gene, CDR1 is SGHRS and CDR2 is YFSETQ. CDR3 length: 14 amino acids. V was clipped by 5 bases and J by 6 bases; unmatched bases: 8. CDR3 amino acids: CASSLTTGVNEQFF. DNA of the CDR3: TGCGCCAGCAGTTTAACCACAGGGGTCAATGAGCAGTTCTTC.

There are a few counts of this clonotype. V gene TRBV28 combines with J gene TRBJ1-1, with D hard to call. This CDR3 comprises 14 residues. Germline V gives CDR1 MDHEN, CDR2 SYDVKM. V gave up 1 base and J gave up 4 bases, with 10 bases separating them. CDR3 in amino acids: CASSLSARGTEAFF. The CDR3 DNA reads TGTGCCAGCAGTTTATCGGCTCGGGGCACTGAAGCTTTCTTT.

The gene calls are TRBV18 and TRBJ2-1; 8 nucleotides line up with TRBD1. Germline V CDR1 and CDR2: KGHSH, LQKENI. V lost 3 bases to trimming and J lost 8 bases; unmatched junction nucleotides: 9. The CDR3 contains 15 residues. CDR3 residues: CASSPRTGMDDEQFF. The DNA of the CDR3 is TGTGCCAGCTCACCTCGGACAGGGATGGATGATGAGCAGTTCTTC.

This clonotype appeared a few times. This rearrangement joins TRBV10-3 to TRBJ1-5; 10 bases align to TRBD1. Germline assignment: CDR1 ENHRY and CDR2 SYGVKD. The CDR3 totals 15 residues. The ends lost 6 bases at V and 2 bases at J; junction bases unmatched: 4. The CDR3 here is CAIRSGTGGNQPQHF. In nucleotides, the CDR3 is TGTGCCATCAGGTCCGGGACAGGGGGCAATCAGCCCCAGCATTTT.

This clonotype was observed a handful of times. The CDR3 bases are TGTGCCAGCAGCGTATCGACAGGGGGGGGACCGAACACTGAAGCTTTCTTT. Amino acid sequence: CASSVSTGGGPNTEAFF. The chain recombines TRBV13 with TRBJ1-1; TRBD1 agrees at 9 bases. The germline V gene encodes CDR1 PRHDT and CDR2 FYEKMQ (reference sequence). The J segment lost 1 base and the V segment lost 5 bases, leaving 11 bases of the junction unmatched. There are 17 residues in the CDR3.

This clonotype was observed a few times. The rearrangement uses TRBV20-1 and TRBJ1-1, with D uncertain. The germline V and J ends were trimmed by 7 bases and 1 base, with 7 bases remaining between them. Germline V gene data show CDR1 as DFQATT and CDR2 as SNEGSKA (reference sequence). CDR3 length: 11 amino acids. DNA of the CDR3: TGCAGTGGCTGGGAGAACACTGAAGCTTTCTTT. Protein: CSGWENTEAFF.

With regard to this clonotype: Likely a read error: the CDR3 ends without its conserved phenylalanine or tryptophan. The V call is TRBV18, the J call TRBJ1-1; 7 bases are shared with TRBD1. Germline loops: CDR1 KGHSH, CDR2 LQKENI. This CDR3 is 16 amino acids long. CDR3: CACSRGDSPLHTEAFS. The CDR3 DNA sequence: TGTGCCTGCTCACGGGGGGACAGCCCCCTCCACACTGAAGCTTTCTCT.

The table lists this clonotype with a few counts. This chain uses TRBV20-1 with TRBJ1-5, with 11 bases identical to TRBD1. J was trimmed by 3 bases and V by 0 bases; bases with no gene match: 4. The CDR3 is made up of 16 amino acids. The germline V gene encodes CDR1 DFQATT and CDR2 SNEGSKA (reference sequence). DNA of the CDR3: TGCAGTGCTAGAGATTCGGACAGGGGGCTCAATCAGCCCCAGCATTTT. Amino acid sequence: CSARDSDRGLNQPQHF.

This clonotype was counted a single time. A read error is possible here, since a much larger clone lies one base away. CDR3 amino acids: CASNPGGRTDAFF. CDR3 in DNA: TGTGCCAGTAATCCAGGGGGAAGGACTGATGCTTTCTTT. V usage is TRBV19 and J usage is TRBJ1-1, with 7 bases aligning to TRBD1. The CDR3 spans 13 residues. Germline CDR1 is LNHDA and CDR2 is SQIVND (reference sequence).

In this sample, this clonotype turned up once. At one end, the junction sequence differs from germline, possibly due to a read error. The chain uses TRBV5-1 and TRBJ1-1; D gene unclear. Germline CDR1 reads SGHRS; CDR2 reads YFSETQ. The CDR3 loop spans 14 amino acids. The CDR3 here is CAISLVTANTEAFF. CDR3 DNA: TGCGCCATCAGCTTGGTCACAGCGAACACTGAAGCTTTCTTT.

V and J are TRBV27 and TRBJ2-3; D uncertain. This CDR3 region has 11 residues. Per the germline V gene, CDR1 is MNHEY and CDR2 is SMNVEV (reference sequence). V lost 6 bases to trimming and J lost 6 bases, with 7 bases between them. The CDR3 region is CASRLMDTQYF. The DNA of the CDR3 is TGTGCCAGCAGATTGATGGATACGCAGTATTTT.

This chain links TRBV28 with TRBJ2-1, with a possible D match to TRBD2 (5 bases). Germline CDR1 MDHEN, CDR2 SYDVKM. Trimming cost V 10 bases and J 6 bases, with 10 bases left between them. This CDR3 is 11 amino acids long. The CDR3 region has the DNA TGTGCCACCCTCGAGGGCAATGAGCAGTTCTTC. Its translation: CATLEGNEQFF.

The table lists this clonotype with a count of one. This may come from a read error, since a much larger clone is one base off. This sequence joins TRBV20-1 and TRBJ2-3; D may be TRBD1 (5 bases). This CDR3 is 14 amino acids long. Germline CDR1 DFQATT, CDR2 SNEGSKA (reference sequence). CDR3 in amino acids: CSARIRGITGTQYF. DNA for the CDR3: TGCAGTGCTAGGATTAGGGGCATCACAGGTACGCAGTATTTT.

The rearrangement joins TRBV7-2 to TRBJ2-5; possibly TRBD2 for D (5 bases). Germline CDR1 and CDR2: SGHTA and FQGNSA. Trimming left V 5 bases short and J 6 bases short, with 16 bases between. This CDR3 spans 14 amino acids. The CDR3 DNA reads TGTGCCAGCAGCCGGACTTCGGATTTTCAGACCCAGTACTTC. This codes for CASSRTSDFQTQYF.

This clonotype was counted once. This likely comes from a read error, as the CDR3 has no conserved phenylalanine or tryptophan at its end. V usage is TRBV5-1 and J usage is TRBJ2-1, with D possibly TRBD2 on 6 matching bases. Germline V gives CDR1 SGHRS, CDR2 YFSETQ. V lost 1 base and J lost 0, with 11 bases in between. This CDR3 is built from 16 residues. The CDR3 spells CASSLTGLSSYNEQFL. CDR3 nucleotide sequence: TGCGCCAGCAGCTTGACGGGACTTAGCTCCTACAATGAGCAGTTCCTC.

The table lists this clonotype with a few counts. The rearrangement joins TRBV9 to TRBJ1-1; no clear D. The V end lost 2 bases, the J end lost 0 bases, and 14 bases lay between the germline ends. CDR1 and CDR2 from the germline V gene are SGDLS and YYNGEE. The CDR3 runs 16 residues. The CDR3 sequence: CASSVMGSLMNTEAFF. Here the CDR3 DNA reads TGTGCCAGCAGCGTTATGGGATCTCTTATGAACACTGAAGCTTTCTTT.

This clonotype has more than one count but fewer than ten. The V call is TRBV6-5, the J call TRBJ1-5; D unclear. The CDR3 is 15 residues long. Trimming removed 10 bases at V and 0 bases at J, with 16 bases between. The germline V gene has CDR1 MNHEY and CDR2 SVGAGI. CDR3 nucleotide sequence: TGTGCCACACGCCCACGAGAATATAGCAATCAGCCCCAGCATTTT. It yields the protein CATRPREYSNQPQHF.

In this sample, this clonotype turned up a few times. The CDR3 coding sequence is TGTGCCAGCAGTTACTGGGGGGGGTTGACCATGAACACTGAAGCTTTCTTT. Translating gives CASSYWGGLTMNTEAFF. The V call is TRBV6-5, the J call TRBJ1-1, with D tentatively TRBD1 (5 bases). The V end was cut by 1 base, the J end by 0 bases, with 15 bases between. The length of the CDR3 is 17 residues. Germline V CDR1 and CDR2: MNHEY, SVGAGI.

This clonotype was recorded many times. The chain joins TRBV10-3 to TRBJ1-5, with 9 bases matching TRBD1. J gave up 0 bases and V 10 bases, and 7 bases lay outside the gene matches. The CDR3 has 15 residues. Germline lookup yields CDR1 ENHRY and CDR2 SYGVKD. CDR3 amino acids: CATRMTGGSNQPQHF. DNA for the CDR3: TGTGCCACCAGGATGACAGGGGGTAGCAATCAGCCCCAGCATTTT.

This clonotype was counted only a few times. The gene calls are TRBV10-3 and TRBJ2-7; D unresolved. V lost 6 bases and J lost 3, with 6 bases in between. The CDR3 is 11 residues long. From germline, CDR1 is ENHRY and CDR2 SYGVKD. CDR3 bases: TGTGCCATCAGGTCCAACTACGAGCAGTACTTC. It translates to CAIRSNYEQYF.

This clonotype was picked up a small number of times. The rearrangement joins TRBV7-2 to TRBJ2-3; D is unclear. V was trimmed by 1 base and J by 1 base, leaving 9 bases between them. CDR3 length equals 15 residues. Germline V gene lookup returns CDR1 SGHTA and CDR2 FQGNSA. CDR3 protein: CASSLGGRGTDTQYF. Written as DNA, the CDR3 is TGTGCCAGCAGCTTAGGTGGAAGGGGCACAGATACGCAGTATTTT.

V usage is TRBV29-1 and J usage is TRBJ2-2; tentative D call: TRBD1 (6 bases). V gave up 6 bases and J gave up 2 bases, with 13 bases separating them. Germline loops: CDR1 SQVTM, CDR2 ANQGSEA. This CDR3 comprises 14 residues. Here the CDR3 reads CSVPGQINTGELFF. The CDR3 region has the DNA TGCAGCGTCCCGGGACAAATCAACACCGGGGAGCTGTTTTTT.

The rearrangement uses TRBV7-9 and TRBJ2-2; the match to TRBD2 covers 7 bases. V trimming: 3 bases; J trimming: 5 bases; junction bases outside the gene matches: 6. Germline assignment: CDR1 SEHNR and CDR2 FQNEAQ (reference sequence). This CDR3 spans 15 amino acids. The CDR3 DNA reads TGTGCCAGCAGCTTCCTCGCGGGAGAGACCGGGGAGCTGTTTTTT. Translated: CASSFLAGETGELFF.

This clonotype was picked up a small number of times. The gene calls are TRBV20-1 and TRBJ1-1; no firm D call. CDR3 length: 14 residues. V was shortened by 5 bases and J by 2 bases, with 15 bases between the two germline ends. Looked up from germline, CDR1 is DFQATT and CDR2 is SNEGSKA (reference sequence). DNA for the CDR3: TGCAGTGCTCTCAGAGGAGGGAGTAACACTGAAGCTTTCTTT. The encoded protein is CSALRGGSNTEAFF.

This clonotype was observed a handful of times. The J gene is TRBJ1-5, the V gene TRBV29-1; TRBD1 agrees at 7 bases. Germline V gene data show CDR1 as SQVTM and CDR2 as ANQGSEA. This CDR3 region has 14 residues. J gave up 0 bases and V 6 bases, and 5 bases lay outside the gene matches. CDR3 DNA: TGCAGCGTCGCGACAGGGAGTAGCAATCAGCCCCAGCATTTT. Translation gives CSVATGSSNQPQHF.

The chain uses TRBV7-6 and TRBJ1-2; D call uncertain. The V gene lost 5 bases and the J gene lost 0 bases, with 16 bases spanning the gap. This CDR3 is 16 amino acids long. Germline V CDR1 and CDR2: SGHVS, FNYEAQ. The CDR3 bases are TGTGCCAGCAGCCCTAAGGTCAAAGGCTCTAACTATGGCTACACCTTC. This translates into CASSPKVKGSNYGYTF.

This clonotype was recorded at least ten times. This chain uses TRBV2 with TRBJ1-1; maybe TRBD1 (5 bases). V gave up 3 bases and J gave up 1 base, with 6 bases separating them. This CDR3 has 13 residues. Germline values: CDR1 SNHLY, CDR2 FYNNEI. The CDR3 loop is CASSDQGNTEAFF. CDR3 DNA: TGTGCCAGCAGTGATCAGGGGAACACTGAAGCTTTCTTT. Full variable domain (remainder filled in from reference TRBV2 and TRBJ1-1): EPEVTQTPSHQVTQMGQEVILRCVPISNHLYFYWYRQILGQKVEFLVSFYNNEISEKSEIFDDQFSVERPDGSNFTLKIRSTKLEDSAMYFCASSDQGNTEAFFGQGTRLTVV.

The CDR3 DNA follows: TGTGCCAGCAGTTCGCGGACAGGGAGCTTAATCACTGAAGCTTTCTTT. Protein: CASSSRTGSLITEAFF. This rearrangement joins TRBV28 to TRBJ1-1, with 8 bases fitting TRBD1. From germline, CDR1 is MDHEN and CDR2 SYDVKM. The CDR3 has 16 amino acids. Trimming cost V 4 bases and J 4 bases; bases outside gene matches: 11.

In this sample, this clonotype turned up a few times. The rearrangement uses TRBV20-1 and TRBJ1-1; weak D call: TRBD1 (5 bases). The V gene's germline CDR1 is DFQATT and CDR2 SNEGSKA (reference sequence). Deletions cut 3 bases from V and 4 bases from J, with 12 bases between. This CDR3 has 13 residues. The CDR3 here is CSARGRVATEAFF. In DNA form, the CDR3 reads TGCAGTGCTAGGGGCAGGGTAGCCACTGAAGCTTTCTTT.